The present T cell receptor (beta chain) was sequenced within a study of patients and donors after allogeneic stem cell transplantation. The CDR3 length is 12 residues. Trimming removed 3 bases at V and 8 bases at J, with 10 bases between. From germline, CDR1 is LNHDA and CDR2 SQIVND (reference sequence). TCRdb redid the calling of the RT-PCR reads with MiXCR, one entry per CDR3 protein. The data show roughly 940,000 distinct CDR3 sequences, approximately 18% seen once. The origin of this receptor is a human donor who was either an allogeneic HSCT recipient or a stem cell or donor lymphocyte infusion donor (not recorded which). It is not recorded whose cells these are; they may come from a transplant donor. The chain uses TRBV19 and TRBJ1-1; D is unclear. Sequenced input: blood, either unsorted or a sorted T cell fraction (not recorded which). CDR3 bases: TGTGCCAGTAGTATGGGTAGGCAAGAAGCTTTCTTT. Its protein is CASSMGRQEAFF.